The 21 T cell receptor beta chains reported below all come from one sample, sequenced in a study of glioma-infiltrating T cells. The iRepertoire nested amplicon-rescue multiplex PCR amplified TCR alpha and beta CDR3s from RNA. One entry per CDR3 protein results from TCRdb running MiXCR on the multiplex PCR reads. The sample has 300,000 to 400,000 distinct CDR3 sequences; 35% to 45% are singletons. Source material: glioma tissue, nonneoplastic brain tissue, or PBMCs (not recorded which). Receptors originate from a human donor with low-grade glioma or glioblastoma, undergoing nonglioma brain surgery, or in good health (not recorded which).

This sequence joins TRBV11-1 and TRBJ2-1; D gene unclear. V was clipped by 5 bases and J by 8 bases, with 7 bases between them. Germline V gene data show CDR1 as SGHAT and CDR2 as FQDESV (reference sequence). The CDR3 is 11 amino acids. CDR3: CASSVSDEQFF. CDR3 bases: TGTGCCAGCAGCGTTAGTGATGAGCAGTTCTTC.

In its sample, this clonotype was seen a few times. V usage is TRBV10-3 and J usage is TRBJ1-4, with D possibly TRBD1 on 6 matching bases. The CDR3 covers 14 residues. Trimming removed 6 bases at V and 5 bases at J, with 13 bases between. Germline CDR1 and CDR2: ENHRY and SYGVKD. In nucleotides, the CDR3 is TGTGCCATCAGCCCACAGGGAGGCAATGAAAAACTGTTTTTT. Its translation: CAISPQGGNEKLFF.

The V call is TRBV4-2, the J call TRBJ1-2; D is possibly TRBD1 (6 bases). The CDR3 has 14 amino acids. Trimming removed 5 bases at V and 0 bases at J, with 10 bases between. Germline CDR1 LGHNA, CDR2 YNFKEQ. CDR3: CASSGQHTNYGYTF. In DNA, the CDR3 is TGTGCCAGCAGCGGACAGCATACTAACTATGGCTACACCTTC.

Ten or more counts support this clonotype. In DNA, the CDR3 is TGCAGTTCCCCCGGGACAGGGAGCTACGAGCAGTACTTC. It translates to CSSPGTGSYEQYF. The rearrangement links TRBV20-1 to TRBJ2-7; 9 nucleotides align to TRBD1. This CDR3 contains 13 residues. Germline CDR1 reads DFQATT; CDR2 reads SNEGSKA (reference sequence). V shed 8 bases, J shed 3 bases, and the junction held 8 bases outside the gene matches.

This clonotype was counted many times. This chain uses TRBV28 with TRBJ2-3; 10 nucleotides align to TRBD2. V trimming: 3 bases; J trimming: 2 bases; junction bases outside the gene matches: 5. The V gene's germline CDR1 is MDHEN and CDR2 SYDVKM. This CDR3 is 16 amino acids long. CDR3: CASSFGLADITDTQYF. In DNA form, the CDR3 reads TGTGCCAGCAGTTTTGGACTAGCGGACATCACAGATACGCAGTATTTT.

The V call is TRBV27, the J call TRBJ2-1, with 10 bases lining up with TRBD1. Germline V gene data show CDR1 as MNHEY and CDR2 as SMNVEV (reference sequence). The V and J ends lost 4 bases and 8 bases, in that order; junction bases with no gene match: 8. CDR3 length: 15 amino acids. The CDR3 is CASSSPGQGLYEQFF. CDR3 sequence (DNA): TGTGCCAGCAGTTCCCCGGGACAGGGGCTCTATGAGCAGTTCTTC.

The CDR3 DNA follows: TGTGCCAGCAGCCAAGAAAGGGCTAGCGGGATCTCGGAGACCCAGTACTTC. Translation: CASSQERASGISETQYF. This chain uses TRBV4-2 with TRBJ2-5; 9 bases map to TRBD2. The CDR3 contains 17 residues. The V gene's germline CDR1 is LGHNA and CDR2 YNFKEQ. Unmatched junction bases numbered 10, after V lost 0 bases and J lost 5 bases.

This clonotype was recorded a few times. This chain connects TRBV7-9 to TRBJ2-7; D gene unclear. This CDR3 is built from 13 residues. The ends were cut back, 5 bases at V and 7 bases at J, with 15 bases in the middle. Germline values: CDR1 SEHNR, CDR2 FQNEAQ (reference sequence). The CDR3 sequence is CASSLADGFEQYF. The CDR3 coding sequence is TGTGCCAGCAGCCTCGCCGATGGCTTTGAGCAGTACTTC.

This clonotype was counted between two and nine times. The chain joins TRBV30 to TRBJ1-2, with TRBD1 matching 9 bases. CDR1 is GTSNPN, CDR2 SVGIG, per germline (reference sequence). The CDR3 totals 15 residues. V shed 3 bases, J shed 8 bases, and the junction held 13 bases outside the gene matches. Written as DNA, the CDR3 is TGTGCCTGGAGAAGTCGGACAGGGGAGAACGAAGGCTACACCTTC. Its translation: CAWRSRTGENEGYTF. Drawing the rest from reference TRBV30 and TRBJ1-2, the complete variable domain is SQTIHQWPATLVQPVGSPLSLECTVEGTSNPNLYWYRQAAGRGLQLLFYSVGIGQISSEVPQNLSASRPQDRQFILSSKKLLLSDSGFYLCAWRSRTGENEGYTFGSGTRLTVV.

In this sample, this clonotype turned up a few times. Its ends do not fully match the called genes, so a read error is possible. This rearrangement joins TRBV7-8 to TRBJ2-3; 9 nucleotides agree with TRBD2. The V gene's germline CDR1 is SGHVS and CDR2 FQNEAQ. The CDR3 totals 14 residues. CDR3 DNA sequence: TGTGCCAGCAGCAGCGGGACTAGCAGAGATACGCAGTATTTT. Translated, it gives CASSSGTSRDTQYF.

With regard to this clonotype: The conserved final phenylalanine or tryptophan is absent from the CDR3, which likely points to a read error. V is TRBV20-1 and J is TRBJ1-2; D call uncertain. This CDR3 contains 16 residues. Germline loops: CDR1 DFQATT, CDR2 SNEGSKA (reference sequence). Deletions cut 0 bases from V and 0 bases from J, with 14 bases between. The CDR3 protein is CSARDRLHTSNYGYTL. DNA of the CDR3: TGCAGTGCTAGAGATCGACTGCACACCTCTAACTATGGCTACACCCTC.

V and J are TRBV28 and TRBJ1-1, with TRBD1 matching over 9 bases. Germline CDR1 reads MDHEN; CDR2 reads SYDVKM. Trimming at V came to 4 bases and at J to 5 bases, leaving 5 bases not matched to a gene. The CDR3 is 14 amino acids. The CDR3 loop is CASSWTGVGTEAFF. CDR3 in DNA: TGTGCCAGCAGTTGGACAGGGGTCGGGACTGAAGCTTTCTTT.

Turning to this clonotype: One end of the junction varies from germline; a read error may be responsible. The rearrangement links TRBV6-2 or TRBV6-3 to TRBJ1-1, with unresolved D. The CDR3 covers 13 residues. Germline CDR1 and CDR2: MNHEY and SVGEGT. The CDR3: CASSLLESTKALF. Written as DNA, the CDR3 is TGTGCCAGCAGTTTACTAGAGAGCACTAAAGCTCTCTTT.

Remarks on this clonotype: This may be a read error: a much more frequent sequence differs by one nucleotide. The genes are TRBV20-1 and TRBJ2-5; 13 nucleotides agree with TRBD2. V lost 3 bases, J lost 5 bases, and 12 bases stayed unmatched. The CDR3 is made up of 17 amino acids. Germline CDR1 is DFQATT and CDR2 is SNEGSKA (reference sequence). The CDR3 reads CSASPGLAGRPSETQYF. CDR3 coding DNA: TGCAGTGCTAGCCCGGGACTAGCGGGAAGGCCATCGGAGACCCAGTACTTC.

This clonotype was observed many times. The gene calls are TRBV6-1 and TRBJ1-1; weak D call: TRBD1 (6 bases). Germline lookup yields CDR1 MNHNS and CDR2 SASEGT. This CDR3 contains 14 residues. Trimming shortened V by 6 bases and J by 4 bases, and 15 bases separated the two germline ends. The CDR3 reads CASRGTSGSTEAFF. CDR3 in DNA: TGTGCCAGCAGAGGGACATCGGGGAGCACTGAAGCTTTCTTT.

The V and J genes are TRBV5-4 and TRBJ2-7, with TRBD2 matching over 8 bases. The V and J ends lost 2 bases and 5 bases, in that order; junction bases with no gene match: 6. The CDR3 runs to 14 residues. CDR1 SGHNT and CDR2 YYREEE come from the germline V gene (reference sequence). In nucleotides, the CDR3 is TGTGCCAGCAGCTTAAGCGGGAGAGGCAACGAGCAGTACTTC. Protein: CASSLSGRGNEQYF.

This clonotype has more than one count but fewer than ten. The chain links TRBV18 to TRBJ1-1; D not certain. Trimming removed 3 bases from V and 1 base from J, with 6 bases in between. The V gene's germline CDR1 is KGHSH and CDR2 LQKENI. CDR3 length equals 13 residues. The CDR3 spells CASSPGSNTEAFF. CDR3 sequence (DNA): TGTGCCAGCTCACCCGGATCGAACACTGAAGCTTTCTTT.

The CDR3 loop reads CASSLGRLIGETQYF. In DNA form, the CDR3 reads TGTGCCAGCAGCTTAGGAAGGCTCATCGGGGAGACCCAGTACTTC. The V call is TRBV7-9, the J call TRBJ2-5; D remains unclear. V lost 1 base to trimming and J lost 5 bases, with 14 bases between them. The CDR3 extends over 15 amino acids. Per the germline V gene, CDR1 is SEHNR and CDR2 is FQNEAQ (reference sequence). Variable domain in full (rest from reference TRBV7-9 and TRBJ2-5): DTGVSQNPRHKITKRGQNVTFRCDPISEHNRLYWYRQTLGQGPEFLTYFQNEAQLEKSRLLSDRFSAERPKGSFSTLEIQRTEQGDSAMYLCASSLGRLIGETQYFGPGTRLLVL.

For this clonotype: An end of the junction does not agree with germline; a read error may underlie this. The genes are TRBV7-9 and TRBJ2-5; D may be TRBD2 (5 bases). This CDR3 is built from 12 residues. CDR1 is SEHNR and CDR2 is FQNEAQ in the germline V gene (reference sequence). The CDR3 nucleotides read TGTGCCAGCAGCCCCTGGTGGGAGACCCGGTACTTC. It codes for CASSPWWETRYF.

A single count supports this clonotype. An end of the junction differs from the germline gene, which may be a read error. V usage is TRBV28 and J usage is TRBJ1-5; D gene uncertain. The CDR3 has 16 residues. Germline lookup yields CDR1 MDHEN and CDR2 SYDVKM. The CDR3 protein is CAISLGRDLGNQPQHF. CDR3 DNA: TGTGCCATCAGTTTAGGGCGAGATTTGGGCAATCAGCCCCAGCATTTT.

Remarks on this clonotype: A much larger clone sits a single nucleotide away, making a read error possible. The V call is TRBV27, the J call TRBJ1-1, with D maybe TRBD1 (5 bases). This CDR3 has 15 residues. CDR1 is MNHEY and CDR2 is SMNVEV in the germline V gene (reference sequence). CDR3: CASSLMGGGNTEALF. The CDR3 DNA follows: TGTGCCAGCAGTTTAATGGGGGGGGGGAACACTGAAGCTCTCTTT.